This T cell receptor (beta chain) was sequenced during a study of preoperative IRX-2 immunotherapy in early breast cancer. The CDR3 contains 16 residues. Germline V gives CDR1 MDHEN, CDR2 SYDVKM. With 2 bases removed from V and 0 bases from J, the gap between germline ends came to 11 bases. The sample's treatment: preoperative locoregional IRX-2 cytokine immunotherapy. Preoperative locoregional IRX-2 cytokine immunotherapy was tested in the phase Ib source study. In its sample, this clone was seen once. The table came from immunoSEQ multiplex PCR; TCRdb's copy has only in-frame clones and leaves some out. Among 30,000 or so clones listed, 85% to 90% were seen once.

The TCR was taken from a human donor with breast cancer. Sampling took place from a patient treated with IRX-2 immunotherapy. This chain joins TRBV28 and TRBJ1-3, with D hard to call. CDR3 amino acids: CASSLMGTSSGNTIYF. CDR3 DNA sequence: TGTGCCAGCAGTTTAATGGGCACGAGCTCTGGAAACACCATATATTTT.